This entry lists 14 T cell receptor beta chains sequenced from one sample in a study of radiation and T cells in renal cell carcinoma. The time point is: blood 2 weeks post-SBRT. Noted treatment: 15 Gy SBRT to primary tumor, nephrectomy 4 weeks later. The repertoire was sequenced with immunoSEQ multiplex PCR; TCRdb's copy has only in-frame clones and lacks some. The sample lists roughly 120,000 clones, roughly four fifths occurring once. This specimen was blood, taken from a patient whose treatment included radiotherapy and nephrectomy. The receptors were sampled from a woman in her sixties or seventies with renal cell carcinoma.

This clone was observed a handful of times. V is TRBV7-2 and J is TRBJ1-1; no reliable D call. Germline lookup yields CDR1 SGHTA and CDR2 FQGNSA. The V end was cut by 0 bases, the J end by 2 bases, with 4 bases between. The CDR3 totals 13 residues. CDR3 amino acids: CASSLAQNTEAFF. For the CDR3, the DNA is TGTGCCAGCAGCTTAGCTCAAAACACTGAAGCTTTCTTT. Filled out from reference TRBV7-2 and TRBJ1-1, the complete variable domain reads GAGVSQSPSNKVTEKGKDVELRCDPISGHTALYWYRQSLGQGLEFLIYFQGNSAPDKSGLPSDRFSAERTGGSVSTLTIQRTQQEDSAVYLCASSLAQNTEAFFGQGTRLTVV.

The rearrangement uses TRBV6-6 and TRBJ2-7; 7 bases fit TRBD1. The V and J ends lost 1 base and 4 bases, in that order; junction bases with no gene match: 1. This CDR3 contains 13 residues. The germline gives CDR1 MNHNY, CDR2 SVGAGI (reference sequence). The CDR3 coding sequence is TGTGCCAGCAGTTACTTACAGGGGTACGAGCAGTACTTC. This sequence encodes CASSYLQGYEQYF.

This CDR3 is CASSIANSGGPGADTQYF. DNA of the CDR3: TGTGCCAGTAGTATAGCGAATAGCGGGGGGCCCGGAGCAGATACGCAGTATTTT. The chain links TRBV19 to TRBJ2-3; 10 bases agree with TRBD2. V lost 1 base to trimming and J lost 4 bases; unmatched junction nucleotides: 11. Germline CDR1 is LNHDA and CDR2 is SQIVND (reference sequence). The CDR3 totals 18 residues.

DNA of the CDR3: TGTGCCAGCACCTCCAAATGGGGACGGGAGACCCAGTACTTC. Translation: CASTSKWGRETQYF. The chain employs TRBV21-1 and TRBJ2-5. TRBV21-1 is a recognized pseudogene. The CDR3 runs to 14 residues.

This chain uses TRBV28 with TRBJ1-1; D is perhaps TRBD1 (5 bases). The CDR3 extends over 13 amino acids. Between the trimmed V and J ends, which lost 6 bases and 3 bases, there was a span of 11 bases. Germline CDR1 and CDR2: MDHEN and SYDVKM. This CDR3 reads CASSAWGDTEAFF. In DNA form, the CDR3 reads TGTGCCAGCAGCGCGTGGGGGGACACTGAAGCTTTCTTT.

V is TRBV19 and J is TRBJ2-7; 8 positions agree with TRBD2. The CDR3 loop spans 15 amino acids. After removal of 3 bases from V and 0 bases from J, the junction contained 4 bases not matched to a gene. Germline loops: CDR1 LNHDA, CDR2 SQIVND (reference sequence). The CDR3 DNA is TGTGCCAGTAGTATTTCCGCGGGGGGCTCCTACGAGCAGTACTTC. This gives the protein CASSISAGGSYEQYF.

V and J are TRBV27 and TRBJ2-7; no clear D gene. Trimming took off 9 bases at V and 0 bases at J, with 30 bases between the two ends. The CDR3 has 19 residues. The germline CDR1 and CDR2 sequences are MNHEY and SMNVEV (reference sequence). The DNA for the CDR3 is TGTGCCAGTTCACCTTACGGCTTCAGGTTCGAGCCCCACTCCTACGAGCAGTACTTC. It is translated as CASSPYGFRFEPHSYEQYF.

The chain recombines TRBV5-1 with TRBJ2-1, with TRBD1 matching 8 bases. Per germline, CDR1 SGHRS and CDR2 YFSETQ. V was pared by 0 bases and J by 2 bases, with 1 base of the junction left unmatched. This CDR3 is 15 amino acids long. CDR3 in amino acids: CASSLGQGTYNEQFF. CDR3 bases: TGCGCCAGCAGCTTGGGACAGGGGACCTACAATGAGCAGTTCTTC.

The rearrangement uses TRBV7-2 and TRBJ1-1, with 9 bases matching TRBD1. Germline CDR1 reads SGHTA; CDR2 reads FQGNSA. The junction had 10 bases not matched to a gene; V was cut back by 4 bases and J by 4 bases. The CDR3 spans 16 residues. CDR3 nucleotides: TGTGCCAGCAGCTCACGGACAGGGGAGGTGGGCACTGAAGCTTTCTTT. Amino acids: CASSSRTGEVGTEAFF.

The chain employs TRBV29-1 and TRBJ2-1; D tentatively fits TRBD1 or TRBD2 (5 bases each). CDR3 size: 11 residues. Germline V CDR1 and CDR2: SQVTM, ANQGSEA. Trimming shortened V by 7 bases and J by 7 bases, and 11 bases separated the two germline ends. As DNA, the CDR3 is TGCAGCGCATGGGACGGGAATGAGCAGTTCTTC. Its translation: CSAWDGNEQFF.

V usage is TRBV19 and J usage is TRBJ2-6; D ambiguous. Germline values: CDR1 LNHDA, CDR2 SQIVND (reference sequence). V lost 8 bases and J 2 bases, leaving 4 bases between the germline ends. The CDR3 totals 12 residues. In DNA form, the CDR3 reads TGTGCCAGTCGGACTGGGGCCAACGTCCTGACTTTC. It codes for CASRTGANVLTF.

The chain couples TRBV6-5 to TRBJ1-6; weak D call: TRBD1 (5 bases). CDR1 and CDR2 (germline): MNHEY, SVGAGI. V was shortened by 2 bases and J by 11 bases, with 16 bases between the two germline ends. The CDR3 sequence is 15 residues long. In DNA, the CDR3 is TGTGCCAGCAGTTACGGCGGTATAGGGGCGGCACCCCTCCACTTT. It specifies CASSYGGIGAAPLHF.

This chain joins TRBV7-3 and TRBJ2-2; D may be TRBD1 or TRBD2 (5 bases each). The CDR3 is 14 residues long. Germline CDR1 SGHTA, CDR2 FQGTGA. The V end lost 5 bases, the J end lost 0 bases, and 7 bases lay between the germline ends. CDR3: CASSLGANTGELFF. The CDR3 DNA reads TGTGCCAGCAGCCTGGGGGCGAACACCGGGGAGCTGTTTTTT.

V and J are TRBV7-9 and TRBJ2-7; 9 nucleotides align to TRBD1. CDR1 is SEHNR, CDR2 FQNEAQ, per germline (reference sequence). J lost 4 bases, V lost 5 bases, and 6 bases had no gene match. This CDR3 has 14 residues. CDR3 amino acids: CASSPRDREYEQYF. The CDR3 DNA follows: TGTGCCAGCAGCCCCCGGGACAGGGAGTACGAGCAGTACTTC.